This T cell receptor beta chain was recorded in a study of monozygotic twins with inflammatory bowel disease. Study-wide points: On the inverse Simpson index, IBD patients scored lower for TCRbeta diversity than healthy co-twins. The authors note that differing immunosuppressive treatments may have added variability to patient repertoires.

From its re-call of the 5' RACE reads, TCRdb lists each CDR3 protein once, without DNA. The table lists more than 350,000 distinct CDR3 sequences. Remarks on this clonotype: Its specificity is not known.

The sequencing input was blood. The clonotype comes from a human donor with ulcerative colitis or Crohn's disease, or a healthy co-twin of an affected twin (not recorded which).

CDR3: CAITIPTTEQFF. The V call is TRBV7-9, the J call TRBJ2-1. The CDR3 runs 12 residues. CDR1 and CDR2 (germline): SEHNR, FQNEAQ (reference sequence). Filled out from reference TRBV7-9 and TRBJ2-1, the complete variable domain reads DTGVSQNPRHKITKRGQNVTFRCDPISEHNRLYWYRQTLGQGPEFLTYFQNEAQLEKSRLLSDRFSAERPKGSFSTLEIQRTEQGDSAMYLCAITIPTTEQFFGPGTRLTVL.